These 21 T cell receptor beta chains share one sample of origin, sequenced in a study of blood T cell repertoires in COVID-19. Sequenced by immunoSEQ multiplex PCR; TCRdb stores in-frame clones only, minus some. The data show just over 300,000 clones, with approximately 90% seen just once and 8% to 10% held by the top ten. Sample: PBMCs or T cells enriched from blood (not recorded which). These receptor sequences come from a middle-aged woman who had recovered from COVID-19.

CDR3 in amino acids: CASSLGGRRGFGSPLHF. CDR3 in DNA: TGTGCCAGCAGCTTAGGAGGCAGAAGGGGATTTGGATCACCCCTCCACTTT. The chain links TRBV11-3 to TRBJ1-6; the D gene is possibly TRBD1 (5 bases). This CDR3 is built from 17 residues. Germline CDR1 reads SGHNT; CDR2 reads YENEEA. The ends were cut back, 1 base at V and 10 bases at J, with 20 bases in the middle.

The chain carries TRBV5-4 and TRBJ2-5, with 7 bases identical to TRBD2. Germline loops: CDR1 SGHNT, CDR2 YYREEE (reference sequence). The CDR3 contains 14 residues. After removal of 2 bases from V and 5 bases from J, the junction contained 6 bases not matched to a gene. The CDR3 DNA is TGTGCCAGCAGCTTCCCCGGGGGGAGGGAGACCCAGTACTTC. As protein: CASSFPGGRETQYF.

The CDR3 protein is CASSLVGGASGNTIYF. The CDR3 nucleotides read TGTGCCAGCAGCTTAGTTGGGGGGGCCTCTGGAAACACCATATATTTT. The chain employs TRBV11-2 and TRBJ1-3; a weak D match, TRBD1 (6 bases). The CDR3 totals 16 residues. V lost 1 base to trimming and J lost 0 bases, with 10 bases between them. The V gene's germline CDR1 is SGHAT and CDR2 FQNNGV. The variable domain in full, completed from reference TRBV11-2 and TRBJ1-3, reads EAGVAQSPRYKIIEKRQSVAFWCNPISGHATLYWYQQILGQGPKLLIQFQNNGVVDDSQLPKDRFSAERLKGVDSTLKIQPAKLEDSAVYLCASSLVGGASGNTIYFGEGSWLTVV.

This clone was observed a single time. V usage is TRBV15 and J usage is TRBJ2-5, with D possibly matching TRBD1 (5 bases). The CDR3 extends over 12 amino acids. In germline, CDR1 is LNHNV, CDR2 YYDKDF (reference sequence). Trimming shortened V by 6 bases and J by 9 bases, and 14 bases separated the two germline ends. CDR3 sequence (DNA): TGTGCCACCAGTATCCTAGAAGGGGCCCAGTACTTC. Translating gives CATSILEGAQYF.

This chain links TRBV5-6 with TRBJ2-7; 7 bases match TRBD1. The CDR3 covers 15 residues. Germline V gives CDR1 SGHDT, CDR2 YYEEEE. V dropped 3 bases and J dropped 4; count of bases not matched to a gene: 10. Here the CDR3 reads CASSYKTGSAYEQYF. The CDR3 nucleotides read TGTGCCAGCAGCTATAAGACAGGGAGTGCGTACGAGCAGTACTTC.

The chain couples TRBV5-4 to TRBJ1-2; D is possibly TRBD1 (5 bases). The CDR3 has 13 amino acids. The germline CDR1 and CDR2 sequences are SGHNT and YYREEE (reference sequence). The germline V and J ends were trimmed by 5 bases and 7 bases, with 15 bases remaining between them. The DNA of the CDR3 is TGTGCCAGCAGAGTTAGGACAACCGGTGGCTACACCTTC. As protein: CASRVRTTGGYTF. Looking up the rest from reference TRBV5-4 and TRBJ1-2 gives the full variable domain: ETGVTQSPTHLIKTRGQQVTLRCSSQSGHNTVSWYQQALGQGPQFIFQYYREEENGRGNFPPRFSGLQFPNYSSELNVNALELDDSALYLCASRVRTTGGYTFGSGTRLTVV.

The V call is TRBV27, the J call TRBJ2-5; 10 bases are shared with TRBD1. The DNA end is more similar to TRBJ2-7, so the J call may be wrong. Germline loops: CDR1 MNHEY, CDR2 SMNVEV (reference sequence). The CDR3 loop spans 15 amino acids. Here the CDR3 reads CASSRWTGGTYEQYF. CDR3 DNA sequence: TGTGCCAGCAGTCGTTGGACAGGGGGAACCTACGAGCAGTACTTC.

A single count supports this clone. The chain couples TRBV18 to TRBJ2-1; 7 nucleotides agree with TRBD1. This CDR3 contains 16 residues. V lost 2 bases and J lost 2; bases outside the gene matches: 6. Germline V gene lookup returns CDR1 KGHSH and CDR2 LQKENI. Here the CDR3 reads CASSPWGTETYNEQFF. DNA for the CDR3: TGTGCCAGCTCACCATGGGGGACAGAAACCTACAATGAGCAGTTCTTC.

J is TRBJ1-5 and V is TRBV2, with TRBD1 as a possible D gene (5 bases). Trimming shortened V by 5 bases and J by 4 bases, and 15 bases separated the two germline ends. The CDR3 has 15 residues. Germline loops: CDR1 SNHLY, CDR2 FYNNEI. Written as DNA, the CDR3 is TGTGCCAGCAGTAAACTCCGTTCAGGGAATCAGCCCCAGCATTTT. Translation: CASSKLRSGNQPQHF.

The chain joins TRBV9 to TRBJ2-5, with 8 bases lining up with TRBD2. Germline lookup yields CDR1 SGDLS and CDR2 YYNGEE. The CDR3 length is 16 residues. V lost 0 bases and J lost 2; bases outside the gene matches: 6. The CDR3 reads CASSVEGGGLQETQYF. For the CDR3, the DNA is TGTGCCAGCAGCGTAGAAGGCGGGGGGCTTCAAGAGACCCAGTACTTC.

The V gene is TRBV11-3, the J gene TRBJ2-1, with TRBD2 matching 9 bases. CDR3 length: 16 residues. V shed 3 bases, J shed 7 bases, and the junction held 10 bases outside the gene matches. Germline V lookup: CDR1 SGHNT, CDR2 YENEEA. Here the CDR3 reads CASSFVLAGAWNEQFF. Here the CDR3 DNA reads TGTGCCAGCAGCTTTGTTTTAGCGGGAGCGTGGAATGAGCAGTTCTTC.

V gene TRBV9 combines with J gene TRBJ1-6; tentatively, D is TRBD1 (6 bases). Trimming left V 4 bases short and J 5 bases short, with 10 bases between. The CDR3 totals 14 residues. From germline, CDR1 is SGDLS and CDR2 YYNGEE. DNA of the CDR3: TGTGCCAGCAGCTTCGCAGGGGATAATTCACCCCTCCACTTT. Amino acids: CASSFAGDNSPLHF.

The chain links TRBV11-3 to TRBJ2-1; the D gene is possibly TRBD1 (5 bases). The V and J ends lost 3 bases and 10 bases respectively, with 19 bases between them. Germline CDR1 and CDR2: SGHNT and YENEEA. The length of the CDR3 is 15 residues. CDR3 DNA: TGTGCCAGCAGCTTCTTTAGGGGCCTAGGTGGCGAGCAGTTCTTC. Its protein product is CASSFFRGLGGEQFF. The full variable domain, completed using reference TRBV11-3 and TRBJ2-1, is EAGVVQSPRYKIIEKKQPVAFWCNPISGHNTLYWYLQNLGQGPELLIRYENEEAVDDSQLPKDRFSAERLKGVDSTLKIQPAELGDSAVYLCASSFFRGLGGEQFFGPGTRLTVL.

In its sample, this clone was seen once. J is TRBJ2-5 and V is TRBV7-3; perhaps TRBD1 as D (6 bases). The CDR3 covers 14 residues. CDR1 and CDR2 (germline): SGHTA, FQGTGA. The V end was cut by 5 bases, the J end by 2 bases, with 12 bases between. The CDR3 DNA follows: TGTGCCAGCAGCCCTGGACAGATACAAGAGACCCAGTACTTC. As protein: CASSPGQIQETQYF. Combining the CDR3 with reference TRBV7-3 and TRBJ2-5 gives the whole variable domain GAGVSQTPSNKVTEKGKYVELRCDPISGHTALYWYRQSLGQGPEFLIYFQGTGAADDSGLPNDRFFAVRPEGSVSTLKIQRTERGDSAVYLCASSPGQIQETQYFGPGTRLLVL.

This rearrangement joins TRBV11-3 to TRBJ2-1; 7 bases fit TRBD2. Germline CDR1 is SGHNT and CDR2 is YENEEA. V shed 5 bases, J shed 4 bases, and the junction held 11 bases outside the gene matches. The CDR3 totals 16 residues. The DNA for the CDR3 is TGTGCCAGCAGCGGTTGGCGGGAGTCTAGGTACAATGAGCAGTTCTTC. Translation: CASSGWRESRYNEQFF.

This chain uses TRBV15 with TRBJ2-7; D unclear. Per germline, CDR1 LNHNV and CDR2 YYDKDF (reference sequence). CDR3 length: 15 amino acids. The germline V and J ends were trimmed by 0 bases and 1 base, with 10 bases remaining between them. CDR3 sequence: CATSREIPGSYEQYF. CDR3 DNA sequence: TGTGCCACCAGCAGAGAAATACCCGGTTCCTACGAGCAGTACTTC.

The rearrangement links TRBV5-8 to TRBJ2-4, with D hard to call. CDR1 is SGHTS and CDR2 is YDEGEE in the germline V gene. The CDR3 is made up of 14 amino acids. Between the trimmed V and J ends, which lost 4 bases and 2 bases, there was a span of 10 bases. The CDR3 sequence: CASSRVETKNIQYF. The CDR3 DNA follows: TGTGCCAGCAGCCGGGTTGAGACCAAAAACATTCAGTACTTC. The entire variable domain, with the rest obtained from reference TRBV5-8 and TRBJ2-4, is as follows: EAGVTQSPTHLIKTRGQQATLRCSPISGHTSVYWYQQALGLGLQFLLWYDEGEERNRGNFPPRFSGRQFPNYSSELNVNALELEDSALYLCASSRVETKNIQYFGAGTRLSVL.

With respect to this clone: Relative to the germline gene, one junction end is altered; a read error may explain this. The chain uses TRBV11-3 and TRBJ2-1; 15 positions agree with TRBD2. Germline CDR1 SGHNT, CDR2 YENEEA. The CDR3 sequence is 16 residues long. The CDR3 reads CASSPGLAGGYSEQFF. The CDR3 DNA follows: TGTGCCAGCAGCCCCGGACTAGCGGGAGGGTACAGTGAGCAGTTCTTC.

The V and J genes are TRBV3-1 (or the pseudogene TRBV3-2) and TRBJ2-5, with 9 bases fitting TRBD2. With 6 bases clipped from V and 3 bases from J, the junction kept 14 bases outside the gene matches. Germline V gene sequence: CDR1 LGHDT, CDR2 YNNKEL (reference sequence). The CDR3 consists of 17 residues. Here the CDR3 DNA reads TGTGCCAGCAGTAGTTGGAGCGGGGGGCGCCTTAAAGAGACCCAGTACTTC. This gives the protein CASSSWSGGRLKETQYF.

A few counts support this clone. The gene calls are TRBV5-1 and TRBJ2-1; 9 positions agree with TRBD2. The germline V gene has CDR1 SGHRS and CDR2 YFSETQ. This CDR3 is 16 amino acids long. With V trimmed by 0 bases and J by 7 bases, 8 bases remained unmatched. In DNA, the CDR3 is TGCGCCAGCAGCTTGGAAGGGACTAGCTCTTGGAATGAGCAGTTCTTC. Protein: CASSLEGTSSWNEQFF.

V is TRBV4-2 and J is TRBJ2-1; 9 bases align to TRBD2. The CDR3 covers 17 residues. Germline lookup yields CDR1 LGHNA and CDR2 YNFKEQ. After removal of 6 bases from V and 4 bases from J, the junction contained 13 bases not matched to a gene. The CDR3 loop is CASRSLSGGSAYNEQFF. CDR3 coding DNA: TGTGCCAGCAGGTCCCTTAGCGGGGGCTCGGCTTACAATGAGCAGTTCTTC.